This TCR beta chain was sequenced during a study of Ad26.COV2.S vaccination and SARS-CoV-2 variants. Study-wide findings and caveats: Substantial breadth was reportedly displayed by spike-specific CD8+ and CD4+ T cell responses after vaccination. Placebo recipients and vaccine recipients were similar in non-spike TCR breadth.

Note on this clone: The antigen remains unidentified.

Assay: immunoSEQ multiplex PCR; the TCRdb copy retains only in-frame clones and omits some. The sample lists more than 350,000 clones, roughly 90% occurring once. Regarding treatment: some 19 received Ad26.COV2.S at low or high dose, single or two shots; about 5 received placebo; per-sample allocation not given. Sampling was performed 63 days after the first vaccine or placebo injection. In Boston, the donor was an adult between 18-55 years of age. The specimen comprised peripheral blood, sampled in a trial of Ad26.COV2.S vaccine versus placebo. This clonotype was obtained from a person between 18 and 65 years old who received the Ad26.COV2.S COVID-19 vaccine or a placebo.

CDR3 coding DNA: TGTGCCAGCAGAATACGATGGGGGGAGAGGGATACGCAGTATTTT. The encoded protein is CASRIRWGERDTQYF. The rearrangement uses TRBV6-5 and TRBJ2-3, with TRBD2 as a possible D gene (6 bases). V lost 6 bases and J 6 bases, leaving 19 bases between the germline ends. Per the germline V gene, CDR1 is MNHEY and CDR2 is SVGAGI. The CDR3 runs to 15 residues.